This TCR beta chain was captured in a study of blood T cell repertoires in COVID-19. Study details: Collection of acute and convalescent COVID-19 samples took place in the United States, Italy and Spain. Sample material is recorded as cDNA or gDNA derived from T cells, B-cell-depleted T cells, or PBMCs.

Original analysis: Amplification from reference gene primers served as the basis for estimated nucleated cell counts. Sequencing used immunoSEQ multiplex PCR; TCRdb keeps in-frame clones, though not all of them. V and J calls and clone size come straight from that table; D and trimming were deduced from the DNA. The data show roughly 100,000 clones, around 87% seen once. V gave up 4 bases and J gave up 0 bases, with 7 bases separating them. The CDR3 runs to 14 residues. The germline V gene encodes CDR1 KGHSH and CDR2 LQKENI. Sequences were obtained from peripheral blood. The chain has TRBV18 and TRBJ1-5, with D uncertain. The TCR was taken from a human donor in a cohort sampled during active COVID-19. The CDR3 sequence: CASSQQSSNQPQHF. The CDR3, as DNA: TGTGCCAGCTCACAACAGAGTAGCAATCAGCCCCAGCATTTT.